This T cell receptor beta chain is drawn from a study of Ad26.COV2.S vaccination and SARS-CoV-2 variants (dated by TCRdb to the early 2020s). Some background on the complete study: Donors in the vaccine arm were drawn from COV1001, a phase I-IIa trial of Ad26.COV2.S in healthy adults that was multicentre, randomized, double-blind and placebo-controlled. Ad26.COV2.S was administered intramuscularly at 5 x 10^10 or 1 x 10^11 viral particles, either as a single shot or as two shots given 56 days apart. TCRbeta repertoire sequencing was used to assess the specificity and breadth of SARS-CoV-2-reactive T cell receptors after Ad26.COV2.S vaccination. A total of 32 samples were included in the TCR-sequenced set, comprising approximately 20 Ad26.COV2.S vaccine recipients, 5 placebo recipients and 8 SARS-CoV-2 convalescent individuals. Participants in the trial were split at random into five groups of five each, receiving low-dose or high-dose Ad26.COV2.S once or twice, or else placebo on both occasions. Throughout the experiments and outcome assessment, investigators stayed blinded to trial group allocation. Overall study outcomes, separate from this receptor: It was noted by the authors that total T cell responses may have been underestimated by the TCR breadth and depth analyses. Higher spike-specific TCR breadth was observed in Ad26.COV2.S recipients than in placebo recipients (P = 0.0014). Comparable non-spike TCR breadth was observed between vaccine and placebo recipients, consistent with only spike being contained in the vaccine. After vaccination, substantial breadth of spike-specific CD8+ and CD4+ T cell responses was reported. Comparing responses between vaccine doses or regimens was not something the study was powered to do.

Read against the paper, the sample's treatment or condition label means: 19 received Ad26.COV2.S at low or high dose, single or two shots; about five received placebo; per-sample allocation not given. Repertoires of vaccine and placebo recipients were sequenced from samples collected on day 63 after the first injection. Cohort 1b enrolled some 25 adults aged 18-55 years at a single site in Boston, USA, between 29 July and 7 August 2020. Ad26.COV2.S was a replication-incompetent adenovirus type 26 vector expressing a prefusion-stabilized SARS-CoV-2 spike protein from the original Wuhan strain. TCRbeta CDR3 regions were sequenced with the immunoSEQ Assay. After extraction, genomic DNA underwent amplification by bias-controlled multiplex PCR, followed by high-throughput sequencing. The source study handled its data this way. To quantify the absolute abundance of every unique TCRbeta CDR3 region, sequences were collapsed and filtered. Usable DNA was measured by amplifying reference genes present in all nucleated cells, and TCRbeta template counts were normalized to that usable DNA to estimate T cell fraction. Repertoire TCRs were annotated as SARS-CoV-2-specific when V gene, CDR3 amino acid sequence and J gene were exactly matched to a known reactive TCR set. The reference SARS-CoV-2 TCR set was derived from MIRA and filtered for enrichment in COVID-19-positive ImmuneCODE repertoires, a step that removed public or cross-reactive TCRs. Using the MIRA antigens, annotated TCRs were further analysed by specific ORF or by position within an ORF. Depth was the summed frequency of annotated unique rearrangements, while breadth was defined as annotated unique rearrangements over total unique productive rearrangements. TCR breadth was compared between groups using two-sided Wilcoxon rank-sum tests. In TCRdb, the immuneACCESS table is reduced to in-frame sequences with V and J assigned. These tables do not hold every clone; where another copy was compared, an unresolved V gene accounts for under half, and the others remain unexplained. V and J calls and clone size are those listed in that table; D and trimming were worked out from the DNA. This sample lists some 350,000 clones; roughly 90% were detected once. Of the sample, about 5% falls within the top ten clones.

Worth noting for this clone: What antigen it recognizes has not been identified. No much larger clone is present one base from it, and per-base qualities are unavailable.

The V end gives up 6 bases and the J end 2 bases, leaving 13 bases in the junction not matched to a gene. The CDR3 has 17 amino acids, counting the end cysteine and phenylalanine. Of all the DNA, just the CDR3 is kept, 51 bases in frame from base 1. Taken from the germline V gene, the CDR1 and CDR2 loops are SGHVS and FNYEAQ. The sequenced sample was peripheral blood, obtained in a trial of Ad26.COV2.S vaccine versus placebo. The clonotype comes from a person aged 18 to 65 who received the Ad26.COV2.S COVID-19 vaccine or a placebo. This receptor chain uses TRBV7-6 and TRBJ1-1, and TRBD1 matches 9 of the central bases. The CDR3 region reads CASSLSPGQGVNTEAFF. The DNA sequence is TGTGCCAGCAGTCTCTCACCGGGACAGGGTGTAAACACTGAAGCTTTCTTT.